A selection of T cell receptor beta chains follows, all from one sample in a study of cytomegalovirus exposure and HLA in healthy donors. Some clones are missing from TCRdb's copy, which holds only in-frame ones; the method was immunoSEQ multiplex PCR. The repertoire has approximately 180,000 clones, roughly 80% of them found once; the top ten carry around 7.3%. Sequencing used PBMCs. The receptors were gathered from a man aged 25-40 years in good health and CMV-seropositive. Both conserved end residues are part of each CDR3. Fields, in order: J gene, V gene, D gene, clone size, CDR3 DNA, CDR3 protein. A D gene is named only where the DNA matches it firmly. A row's size may be missing; if present it is once, few, many or a size class.

TRBJ2-1 | TRBV6-1 | NA | NA | TGTGCCAGCAGTGAAGCCAGCTCCTACAATGAGCAGTTCTTC | CASSEASSYNEQFF
TRBJ2-2 | TRBV5-1 | TRBD1 | NA | TGCGCCAGCAGGGAAGGACAGGGGTACACCGGGGAGCTGTTTTTT | CASREGQGYTGELFF
TRBJ1-5 | TRBV19 | NA | NA | TGTGCCAGTAGTATAGGGTCAGGGGCTAATCAGCCCCAGCATTTT | CASSIGSGANQPQHF
TRBJ2-2 | TRBV19 | NA | NA | TGTGCCAGTAGTATACAGAGGGCCGGGGAGCTGTTTTTT | CASSIQRAGELFF
TRBJ1-1 | TRBV15 | TRBD1 | NA | TGTGCCACCAGCCCGGACAGGGGCGACCTTCAGAACACTGAAGCTTTCTTT | CATSPDRGDLQNTEAFF
TRBJ2-1 | TRBV19 | TRBD2 | NA | TGTGCCAGTAGTAGCGGACTAGCGGGGGGTAACTACAATGAGCAGTTCTTC | CASSSGLAGGNYNEQFF
TRBJ2-6 | TRBV7-2 | NA | NA | TGTGCCAGCAGCAAAGGAGGGAGCGGGGCCAACGTCCTGACTTTC | CASSKGGSGANVLTF
TRBJ2-2 | TRBV2 | NA | few | TGTGCCAGCAGTGGGATATCCGGAGTCGGGGAGCTGTTTTTT | CASSGISGVGELFF
TRBJ2-7 | TRBV7-9 | NA | NA | TGTGCCAGCAGCTCCTCCCAGTTCGAGCAGTACTTC | CASSSSQFEQYF
TRBJ1-1 | TRBV18 | TRBD1 | NA | TGTGCCAGCTCACCGACAGGGGGATTAAACACTGAAGCTTTCTTT | CASSPTGGLNTEAFF
TRBJ2-1 | TRBV19 | TRBD2 | NA | TGTGCCAGTAGTATACTAGCGGGGGGGAACCGCTACAATGAGCAGTTCTTC | CASSILAGGNRYNEQFF
TRBJ2-7 | TRBV6-5 | NA | NA | TGTGCCAGCACCGAACCAGGACAGAAATACGAGCAGTACTTC | CASTEPGQKYEQYF
TRBJ1-2 | TRBV6-1 | TRBD1 | few | TGTGCCAGCAGTGAAGAAGCAGGGGGGAACTATGGCTACACCTTC | CASSEEAGGNYGYTF
TRBJ2-7 | TRBV6-5 | NA | NA | TGTGCCAGCAGACCTTCGGACAGAACCTACGAGCAGTACTTC | CASRPSDRTYEQYF
TRBJ2-2 | TRBV9 | TRBD1 | few | TGTGCCAGCAGCAAACGACAGGGTACCGGGGAGCTGTTTTTT | CASSKRQGTGELFF
TRBJ2-7 | TRBV6-1 | TRBD2 | NA | TGTGCCAGCAGTGAAGGACTAGCGGGGGACCTGGGCTACGAGCAGTACTTC | CASSEGLAGDLGYEQYF
TRBJ2-2 | TRBV6-5 | NA | NA | TGTGCCAGCAAGCAGGATAACACCGGGGAGCTGTTTTTT | CASKQDNTGELFF
TRBJ2-2 | TRBV7-9 | TRBD2 | NA | TGTTCCAGCAGCTTTCCGGGACTAGCGGGAGCTCACACCGGGGAGCTGTTTTTT | CSSSFPGLAGAHTGELFF
TRBJ1-6 | TRBV5-6 | TRBD1 | NA | TGTGCCAGCAGCTTGGTGAGCCAGGGGGATTCACCCCTCCACTTT | CASSLVSQGDSPLHF
TRBJ1-5 | TRBV6-4 | NA | NA | TGTGCCAGCAGTGGGGGTGGGGTACAGGTCCCCTTCGGGCAGCCCCAGCATTTT | CASSGGGVQVPFGQPQHF
TRBJ2-3 | TRBV28 | TRBD1 | NA | TGTGCCAGCAGTTTAGGCACAGGGGTTGGGGATACGCAGTATTTT | CASSLGTGVGDTQYF
TRBJ1-2 | TRBV11-2 | TRBD1 | NA | TGTGCCAGCAGCCCCGACAGGGGAACTAATGGCTACACCTTC | CASSPDRGTNGYTF
TRBJ2-7 | TRBV5-4 | TRBD2 | NA | TGTGCCAGCAGCCTACCTCGGGAGGGGGAGAGATACGAGCAGTACTTC | CASSLPREGERYEQYF
TRBJ1-2 | TRBV6-1 | NA | NA | TGTGCCAGCAGTGGAGGGGGAGACTATGGCTACACCTTC | CASSGGGDYGYTF
TRBJ2-3 | TRBV5-1 | TRBD1 | NA | TGCGCCAGCAGCTACCGGACAGGCGTCTCTAGCACAGATACGCAGTATTTT | CASSYRTGVSSTDTQYF
TRBJ2-5 | TRBV7-2 | NA | few | TGTGCCAGCAGCTTAGTCATTAGCCAGGAGACCCAGTACTTC | CASSLVISQETQYF
TRBJ1-2 | TRBV4-3 | NA | NA | TGCGCCAGCAGCCAAGACGCGACAGATAACTATGGCTACACCTTC | CASSQDATDNYGYTF
TRBJ2-7 | TRBV27 | NA | NA | TGTGCCACCACCCAGGGTTACGAGCAGTACTTC | CATTQGYEQYF
TRBJ2-2 | TRBV9 | TRBD2 | once | TGTGCCAGCAGCGGGAGGGGACTAGCGGGGGTCGGGGAGCTGTTTTTT | CASSGRGLAGVGELFF
TRBJ1-6 | TRBV5-5 | TRBD1 | NA | TGTGCCAGCAGACGACAAGATGGGACAGCCAATTCACCCCTCCACTTT | CASRRQDGTANSPLHF
TRBJ2-2 | TRBV5-1 | NA | NA | TGCGCCAGCAGCTTGGAAGGGGGTAAGAACACCGGGGAGCTGTTTTTT | CASSLEGGKNTGELFF
TRBJ2-7 | TRBV6-5 | NA | NA | TGTGCCAGCAGTATTACTGATCCCTACGAGCAGTACTTC | CASSITDPYEQYF
TRBJ2-5 | TRBV6-1 | NA | NA | TGTGCCAGCAGTAACCTCGGGTACCAAGAGACCCAGTACTTC | CASSNLGYQETQYF
TRBJ2-1 | TRBV11-3 | NA | NA | TGTGCCAGCAGCTTGGACAGTTCCTACAATGAGCAGTTCTTC | CASSLDSSYNEQFF
TRBJ1-1 | TRBV4-1 | NA | few | TGCGCCAGCAGCCTTCTACGCCGGACTGAAGCTTTCTTT | CASSLLRRTEAFF
TRBJ1-6 | TRBV6-5 | NA | NA | TGTGCCAGCAGTTTGGAGGGAATAAGGTCACCCCTCCACTTT | CASSLEGIRSPLHF
TRBJ2-7 | TRBV7-8 | TRBD1 | NA | TGTGCCAGCAGCCAATCGCGGACAGGTAACTACGAGCAGTACTTC | CASSQSRTGNYEQYF
TRBJ2-5 | TRBV5-1 | NA | NA | TGCGCCAGCAGCGAGGGAGGCGAAGAGACCCAGTACTTC | CASSEGGEETQYF
TRBJ1-2 | TRBV9 | NA | NA | TGTGCCAGCAGCCCAGAGGACGGGACTACAACTAACTATGGCTACACCTTC | CASSPEDGTTTNYGYTF
TRBJ2-3 | TRBV6-4 | NA | NA | TGTGCCAGCAGTGACCGGGGGGATACGCAGTATTTT | CASSDRGDTQYF
TRBJ2-2 | TRBV7-2 | TRBD2 | NA | TGTGCCAGCAGCTTAGCTAGCGGGGGGGCAGGCACCGGGGAGCTGTTTTTT | CASSLASGGAGTGELFF
TRBJ1-5 | TRBV2 | TRBD1 | NA | TGTGCCAGCAGTGTCAACAGGGGGCGTCAGCAGCCCCAGCATTTT | CASSVNRGRQQPQHF
TRBJ2-7 | TRBV4-2 | TRBD2 | NA | TGTGCCAGCAGCCAAGAAGCGGGGGAGTCCTACGAGCAGTACTTC | CASSQEAGESYEQYF
TRBJ2-1 | TRBV5-1 | NA | NA | TGCGCCAGCAGACGAGGGATTGAGACCTACAATGAGCAGTTCTTC | CASRRGIETYNEQFF
TRBJ1-3 | TRBV29-1 | NA | NA | TGCAGCGTTGAGCCAGGCGACTCTGGAAACACCATATATTTT | CSVEPGDSGNTIYF
TRBJ2-7 | TRBV18 | TRBD1 | NA | TGTGCCAGCTCCGCGGACAGGGGCGGAGAGCAGTACTTC | CASSADRGGEQYF
TRBJ2-2 | TRBV11-3 | NA | few | TGTGCCAGCAGCCCGACAACCGGGGAGCTGTTTTTT | CASSPTTGELFF
TRBJ2-2 | TRBV19 | NA | NA | TGTGCCAGTAGTCCGGGTGGCGGGACCGGGGAGCTGTTTTTT | CASSPGGGTGELFF
TRBJ2-5 | TRBV7-7 | NA | NA | TGTGCCAGCAGCTTAAGTCAGGGTCGCGAGACCCAGTACTTC | CASSLSQGRETQYF
TRBJ2-2 | TRBV2 | TRBD1 | once | TGTGCCAGCAGTGAGGTGACAGGGGGGGCCGGGGAGCTGTTTTTT | CASSEVTGGAGELFF
TRBJ2-5 | TRBV7-9 | NA | once | TGTGCCAGCAGCCTCACGGAGGGGGAGACCCAGTACTTC | CASSLTEGETQYF
TRBJ1-1 | TRBV7-9 | NA | once | TGTTCCAGCAGCCGAGAGGGCGGCACTGAAGCTTTCTTT | CSSSREGGTEAFF
TRBJ2-7 | TRBV28 | NA | NA | TGTGCCAGCACCCCAGGACTGGGAACCTACGAGCAGTACTTC | CASTPGLGTYEQYF
TRBJ1-1 | TRBV21-1 | NA | few | TGTGCCAGCAGCAAATACGCCTTTCGGGGGGAAACTGAAGCTTTCTTT | CASSKYAFRGETEAFF